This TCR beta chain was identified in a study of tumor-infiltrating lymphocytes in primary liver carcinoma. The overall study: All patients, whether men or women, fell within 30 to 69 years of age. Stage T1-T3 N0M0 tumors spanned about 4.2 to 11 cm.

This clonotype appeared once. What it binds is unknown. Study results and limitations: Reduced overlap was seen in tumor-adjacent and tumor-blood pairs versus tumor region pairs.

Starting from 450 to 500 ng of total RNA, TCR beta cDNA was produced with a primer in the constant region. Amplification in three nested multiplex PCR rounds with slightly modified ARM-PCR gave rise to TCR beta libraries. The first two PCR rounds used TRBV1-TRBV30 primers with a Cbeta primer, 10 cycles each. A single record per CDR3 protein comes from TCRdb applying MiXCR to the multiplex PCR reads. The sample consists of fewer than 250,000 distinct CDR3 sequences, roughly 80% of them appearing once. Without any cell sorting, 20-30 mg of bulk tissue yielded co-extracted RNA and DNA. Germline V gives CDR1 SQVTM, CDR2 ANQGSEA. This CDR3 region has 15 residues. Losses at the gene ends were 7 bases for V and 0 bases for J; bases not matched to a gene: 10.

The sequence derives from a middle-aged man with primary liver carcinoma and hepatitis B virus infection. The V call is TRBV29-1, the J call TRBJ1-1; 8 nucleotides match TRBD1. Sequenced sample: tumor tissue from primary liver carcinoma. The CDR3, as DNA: TGCAGCGGTGCAGGGGGCTGGTGGGTGAACACTGAAGCTTTCTTT. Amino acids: CSGAGGWWVNTEAFF.